The 25 T cell receptor beta chains below come from one sample, sequenced in a study of blood T cell repertoires in COVID-19 (dated by TCRdb to the early 2020s). Library prep was done by the immunoSEQ multiplex PCR assay. TCRdb took over this immuneACCESS table, retaining in-frame rearrangements with V and J assigned. Such tables are incomplete; in checked studies, under half of the missing clones stem from an unresolved V gene, and the remainder is unexplained. The sample includes approximately 160,000 clones, with over 70% observed a single time. About 3% of the sample comes from the top ten. Sequencing used peripheral blood. The receptors were sampled from a man aged 65 to 79 with acute or convalescent COVID-19.

The chain joins TRBV6-1 to TRBJ1-6; 7 bases fit TRBD1. V dropped 3 bases and J dropped 7; count of bases not matched to a gene: 3. Germline V gene sequence: CDR1 MNHNS, CDR2 SASEGT. The CDR3 loop spans 14 amino acids. The CDR3 bases are TGTGCCAGCAGTGAGTTACAGGGGAATTCACCCCTCCACTTT. This translates into CASSELQGNSPLHF.

The chain employs TRBV5-1 and TRBJ2-3; 7 bases fit TRBD1. The trim removed 5 bases at V and 0 bases at J, leaving 9 bases unmatched. Germline V CDR1 and CDR2: SGHRS, YFSETQ. The CDR3 consists of 16 residues. The CDR3 protein is CASSSPGTASTDTQYF. The CDR3 coding sequence is TGCGCCAGCAGTTCCCCCGGGACAGCTAGCACAGATACGCAGTATTTT. The variable domain in full, completed from reference TRBV5-1 and TRBJ2-3, reads KAGVTQTPRYLIKTRGQQVTLSCSPISGHRSVSWYQQTPGQGLQFLFEYFSETQRNKGNFPGRFSGRQFSNSRSEMNVSTLELGDSALYLCASSSPGTASTDTQYFGPGTRLTVL.

J is TRBJ2-7 and V is TRBV5-5; D not resolved. CDR3 length equals 15 residues. CDR1 and CDR2 from the germline V gene are SGHKS and YYEKEE (reference sequence). Trimming removed 0 bases at V and 0 bases at J, with 10 bases between. The CDR3 DNA reads TGTGCCAGCAGCTTGGGGGCCGGTTACTCCTACGAGCAGTACTTC. Translating gives CASSLGAGYSYEQYF.

To note about this clone: A much larger clone is a single base away; this may be a read error. This rearrangement joins TRBV12-3 or TRBV12-4 to TRBJ1-2; 9 bases are a match to TRBD1. V dropped 6 bases and J dropped 4; count of bases not matched to a gene: 0. The CDR3 runs to 12 residues. The CDR3 loop is CASRDRGYGYTF. In DNA form, the CDR3 reads TGTGCCAGCAGGGACAGGGGCTATGGCTACACCTTC.

The chain has TRBV6-5 and TRBJ1-5, with D perhaps matching TRBD1 (5 bases). The V end was cut by 6 bases, the J end by 3 bases, with 9 bases between. Germline V CDR1 and CDR2: MNHEY, SVGAGI. The CDR3 has 13 amino acids. For the CDR3, the DNA is TGTGCCAGCAGAAGACAGATCAATCAGCCCCAGCATTTT. Translation gives CASRRQINQPQHF.

The chain links TRBV5-6 to TRBJ1-1; TRBD1 agrees at 7 bases. The V segment lost 7 bases and the J segment 3 bases; nucleotides outside the gene matches: 9. The germline CDR1 and CDR2 sequences are SGHDT and YYEEEE. The CDR3 totals 14 residues. CDR3 sequence reads: CASSRQGLHTEAFF. In DNA form, the CDR3 reads TGTGCCAGCTCCCGACAGGGACTGCACACTGAAGCTTTCTTT. Full variable domain (remainder filled in from reference TRBV5-6 and TRBJ1-1): DAGVTQSPTHLIKTRGQQVTLRCSPKSGHDTVSWYQQALGQGPQFIFQYYEEEERQRGNFPDRFSGHQFPNYSSELNVNALLLGDSALYLCASSRQGLHTEAFFGQGTRLTVV.

The chain employs TRBV6-5 and TRBJ2-5, with TRBD1 matching over 9 bases. Trimming at V came to 2 bases and at J to 1 base, leaving 5 bases not matched to a gene. Germline loops: CDR1 MNHEY, CDR2 SVGAGI. The CDR3 has 16 residues. The CDR3 coding sequence is TGTGCCAGCAGTTACCGTTACAGGGGGCGCCAAGAGACCCAGTACTTC. Translation: CASSYRYRGRQETQYF.

The chain links TRBV5-6 to TRBJ1-5; weak D call: TRBD1 (5 bases). V was trimmed by 1 base and J by 16 bases, leaving 15 bases between them. Germline V gene data show CDR1 as SGHDT and CDR2 as YYEEEE. The CDR3 is made up of 12 amino acids. CDR3 residues: CASSLMGRKQHF. The CDR3 coding sequence is TGTGCCAGCAGCTTGATGGGGCGAAAACAACATTTT. Full variable domain (outside the CDR3, taken from reference TRBV5-6 and TRBJ1-5): DAGVTQSPTHLIKTRGQQVTLRCSPKSGHDTVSWYQQALGQGPQFIFQYYEEEERQRGNFPDRFSGHQFPNYSSELNVNALLLGDSALYLCASSLMGRKQHFGDGTRLSIL.

This clone occurred a few times. This chain joins TRBV29-1 and TRBJ2-7, with TRBD1 as a possible D gene (5 bases). CDR3 size: 12 residues. The germline V and J ends were trimmed by 3 bases and 7 bases, with 13 bases remaining between them. In germline, CDR1 is SQVTM, CDR2 ANQGSEA. CDR3 amino acids: CSVEGLPGEQYF. The CDR3 coding sequence is TGCAGCGTTGAGGGGCTGCCTGGGGAGCAGTACTTC.

The chain links TRBV11-3 to TRBJ2-1, with D possibly being TRBD1 (6 bases). The ends were cut back, 0 bases at V and 7 bases at J, with 10 bases in the middle. This CDR3 contains 14 residues. Germline V gene sequence: CDR1 SGHNT, CDR2 YENEEA. The CDR3 sequence: CASSLDLRGNEQFF. The CDR3 coding sequence is TGTGCCAGCAGCTTAGATCTCAGGGGTAATGAGCAGTTCTTC.

For this clone: This may come from a read error, since a much larger clone is one base off. The rearrangement joins TRBV5-5 to TRBJ2-7; unclear D gene. V lost 2 bases and J 2 bases, leaving 2 bases between the germline ends. Per the germline V gene, CDR1 is SGHKS and CDR2 is YYEKEE (reference sequence). The CDR3 has 11 amino acids. Here the CDR3 reads CASSFTYEQYF. CDR3 DNA: TGTGCCAGCAGCTTTACCTACGAGCAGTACTTC.

The table lists this clone with a few counts. The chain's CDR3 is CASRRPGLGVDEQFF. CDR3 DNA sequence: TGTGCCAGCAGGCGACCGGGACTAGGCGTGGATGAGCAGTTCTTC. The V and J genes are TRBV7-8 and TRBJ2-1, with TRBD2 matching over 8 bases. The CDR3 extends over 15 amino acids. The ends lost 6 bases at V and 8 bases at J; junction bases unmatched: 12. Germline-derived CDR1 and CDR2 are SGHVS and FQNEAQ.

This clone was observed a few times. This chain joins TRBV6-5 and TRBJ1-2; D may be TRBD1 (5 bases). The V gene's germline CDR1 is MNHEY and CDR2 SVGAGI. V gave up 8 bases and J gave up 5 bases, with 18 bases separating them. The CDR3 is made up of 14 amino acids. The CDR3 loop reads CASEGRDLGYGYTF. CDR3 DNA sequence: TGTGCCAGCGAGGGGAGGGACTTAGGGTATGGCTACACCTTC.

J is TRBJ1-3 and V is TRBV5-1; TRBD1 agrees at 9 bases. The junction had 9 bases not matched to a gene; V was cut back by 4 bases and J by 4 bases. The CDR3 is made up of 16 amino acids. Germline CDR1 is SGHRS and CDR2 is YFSETQ. Here the CDR3 DNA reads TGCGCCAGCAGCCTGACATCGGGACAGGGAGGAAACACCATATATTTT. Its translation is CASSLTSGQGGNTIYF.

This clone was seen a single time. The chain joins TRBV5-8 to TRBJ2-6, with 7 nucleotides matching TRBD2. With 1 base clipped from V and 2 bases from J, the junction kept 3 bases outside the gene matches. Per germline, CDR1 SGHTS and CDR2 YDEGEE. The length of the CDR3 is 16 residues. The CDR3, as DNA: TGTGCCAGCAGCTTGCCGGGACTAACTGGGGCCAACGTCCTGACTTTC. Its translation is CASSLPGLTGANVLTF.

This chain connects TRBV5-6 to TRBJ1-1; 7 nucleotides match TRBD1. From germline, CDR1 is SGHDT and CDR2 YYEEEE. V trimming: 4 bases; J trimming: 5 bases; junction bases outside the gene matches: 8. CDR3 length: 14 amino acids. The CDR3 is CASSPVGGWTEAFF. The CDR3 nucleotides are TGTGCCAGCAGCCCGGTAGGGGGCTGGACTGAAGCTTTCTTT.

The rearrangement links TRBV19 to TRBJ1-3; a weak D match, TRBD1 (5 bases). This CDR3 is built from 15 residues. The germline gives CDR1 LNHDA, CDR2 SQIVND (reference sequence). The ends were cut back, 0 bases at V and 2 bases at J, with 8 bases in the middle. The CDR3 sequence: CASSIEEGPGNTIYF. The CDR3 DNA sequence: TGTGCCAGTAGTATAGAGGAGGGACCTGGAAACACCATATATTTT.

J is TRBJ1-2 and V is TRBV27, with D tentatively TRBD1 (5 bases). V was shortened by 2 bases and J by 7 bases, with 11 bases between the two germline ends. CDR3 length: 13 residues. The germline gives CDR1 MNHEY, CDR2 SMNVEV (reference sequence). The CDR3 reads CASSLRGGGGYTF. For the CDR3, the DNA is TGTGCCAGCAGTTTACGGGGGGGAGGTGGCTACACCTTC.

The rearrangement uses TRBV29-1 and TRBJ2-2, with 8 bases fitting TRBD2. The CDR3 extends over 13 amino acids. After removal of 3 bases from V and 5 bases from J, the junction contained 2 bases not matched to a gene. The germline V gene has CDR1 SQVTM and CDR2 ANQGSEA. The CDR3 bases are TGCAGCGTTGACGGGAGGGGGACCGGGGAGCTGTTTTTT. It yields the protein CSVDGRGTGELFF.

The chain links TRBV5-1 to TRBJ2-5, with 11 bases lining up with TRBD1. There are 15 residues in the CDR3. With 2 bases clipped from V and 6 bases from J, the junction kept 6 bases outside the gene matches. Germline V gene sequence: CDR1 SGHRS, CDR2 YFSETQ. For the CDR3, the DNA is TGCGCCAGCAGCTTTGGACAGGGGGCGGGAAAGACCCAGTACTTC. Residues: CASSFGQGAGKTQYF.

This clone was counted between two and nine times. The rearrangement links TRBV4-2 to TRBJ2-3, with 9 bases aligning to TRBD1. CDR1 and CDR2 from the germline V gene are LGHNA and YNFKEQ. J lost 6 bases, V lost 1 base, and 5 bases had no gene match. The CDR3 runs 15 residues. The CDR3: CASSQGDRVPDTQYF. The CDR3 bases are TGTGCCAGCAGCCAAGGGGACAGGGTACCGGATACGCAGTATTTT.

The J gene is TRBJ2-2, the V gene TRBV7-9; D perhaps matches TRBD1 (5 bases). The CDR3 is 13 amino acids. CDR1 is SEHNR, CDR2 FQNEAQ, per germline (reference sequence). Trimming took off 10 bases at V and 4 bases at J, with 13 bases between the two ends. CDR3 region: CATRGQVTGELFF. DNA for the CDR3: TGTGCCACCCGAGGACAAGTCACCGGGGAGCTGTTTTTT.

In this sample, this clone turned up once. V and J are TRBV11-3 and TRBJ1-2, with 8 bases fitting TRBD1. CDR3 length: 18 amino acids. Germline assignment: CDR1 SGHNT and CDR2 YENEEA. V lost 2 bases and J lost 4; bases outside the gene matches: 15. Written as DNA, the CDR3 is TGTGCCAGCAGCTTAATGACGTCGCTACAGGGGGACGCCTATGGCTACACCTTC. As protein: CASSLMTSLQGDAYGYTF. Variable domain in full (rest from reference TRBV11-3 and TRBJ1-2): EAGVVQSPRYKIIEKKQPVAFWCNPISGHNTLYWYLQNLGQGPELLIRYENEEAVDDSQLPKDRFSAERLKGVDSTLKIQPAELGDSAVYLCASSLMTSLQGDAYGYTFGSGTRLTVV.

V is TRBV7-8 and J is TRBJ2-3, with a weak D call TRBD2 (5 bases). Germline V gene lookup returns CDR1 SGHVS and CDR2 FQNEAQ. CDR3 size: 14 residues. The V and J ends lost 2 bases and 4 bases respectively, with 10 bases between them. As DNA, the CDR3 is TGTGCCAGCAGCTTAACCGGGCGGGCAGATACGCAGTATTTT. This codes for CASSLTGRADTQYF.

The genes are TRBV7-9 and TRBJ2-7; 9 bases are shared with TRBD1. Germline V lookup: CDR1 SEHNR, CDR2 FQNEAQ (reference sequence). V trimming: 3 bases; J trimming: 7 bases; junction bases outside the gene matches: 7. CDR3 length: 14 residues. This CDR3 is CASSFTQGAEEQYF. CDR3 nucleotides: TGTGCCAGCAGCTTCACACAGGGGGCAGAAGAGCAGTACTTC.